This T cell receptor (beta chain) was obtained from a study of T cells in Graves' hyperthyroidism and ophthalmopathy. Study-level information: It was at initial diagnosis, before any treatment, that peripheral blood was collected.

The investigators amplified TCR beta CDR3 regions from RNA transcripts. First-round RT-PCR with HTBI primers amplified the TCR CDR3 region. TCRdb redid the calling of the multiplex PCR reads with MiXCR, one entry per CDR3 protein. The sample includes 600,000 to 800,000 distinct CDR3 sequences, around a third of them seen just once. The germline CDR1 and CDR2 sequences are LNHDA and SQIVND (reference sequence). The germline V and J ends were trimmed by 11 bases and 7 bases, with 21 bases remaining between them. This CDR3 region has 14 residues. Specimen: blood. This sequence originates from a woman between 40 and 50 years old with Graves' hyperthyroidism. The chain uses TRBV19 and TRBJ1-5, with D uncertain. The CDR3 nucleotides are TGTGCCTGGAGTATCCGCGACCGGGCGCAGCCCCAGCATTTT. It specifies CAWSIRDRAQPQHF.